Shown below are 25 T cell receptor beta chains from a single sample sequenced in a study of CXCR3-negative and CXCR3-positive naive CD8 T cells. All TRB cDNA libraries came from 5' RACE performed with UMI labels. For each CDR3 protein, TCRdb gives one entry from its re-call of the 5' RACE reads, without DNA. In all, the sample yields under 150,000 distinct CDR3 sequences. For these TCRs, the target antigens are not known. Study results and limitations: CXCR3-positive naive cells had TRB CDR3s that were more hydrophobic than CXCR3-negative naive cells had.

Sequenced: naive CXCR3+ CD8+ T cells from blood. The subset denotes: CD45RO-CCR7+CD27+CD95- naive CD8+ T cells expressing CXCR3 (TNR3+). The receptors originated from a human donor in good health. Some clones in this sample may be carry-over from other donors' samples.

This chain joins TRBV7-6 and TRBJ2-1; TCRdb returns TRBD1, unconfirmable since there is no DNA. The CDR3 is 14 residues long. CDR1 is SGHVS and CDR2 is FNYEAQ in the germline V gene. CDR3 sequence reads: CASSLRTGSDEQFF.

V gene TRBV12-3 or TRBV12-4 combines with J gene TRBJ1-2; absent DNA, TCRdb's TRBD1 call cannot be checked. The CDR3 extends over 12 amino acids. The CDR3 protein is CASHPGTDGYTF.

V and J are TRBV19 and TRBJ2-4. CDR3 length equals 17 residues. CDR1 and CDR2 from the germline V gene are LNHDA and SQIVND (reference sequence). The CDR3: CASSIFSDDSAKNIQYF.

The chain has TRBV29-1 and TRBJ1-1; TCRdb picks TRBD1, but there is no DNA to check that call. In germline, CDR1 is SQVTM, CDR2 ANQGSEA. The CDR3 is 12 residues long. The CDR3 reads CSVASRGTEAFF.

This chain uses TRBV4-1 with TRBJ2-7; with no DNA, the TCRdb D assignment of TRBD2 cannot be verified. This CDR3 has 15 amino acids. Germline V gene sequence: CDR1 MGHRA, CDR2 YSYEKL. CDR3 region: CASSQERRASYEQYF.

The V call is TRBV7-9, the J call TRBJ1-1; TCRdb indicates TRBD1, and absent DNA this call remains unverified. The CDR3 spans 14 residues. Germline loops: CDR1 SEHNR, CDR2 FQNEAQ (reference sequence). CDR3 protein: CASSLTATNTEAFF.

This chain links TRBV6-2 or TRBV6-3 with TRBJ1-5. Looked up from germline, CDR1 is MNHEY and CDR2 is SVGEGT. There are 15 residues in the CDR3. This CDR3 reads CASSLTTAGRQPQHF.

The V gene is TRBV7-8, the J gene TRBJ2-5; TCRdb's D call, TRBD2, is unchecked because there is no DNA. Germline-derived CDR1 and CDR2 are SGHVS and FQNEAQ. The CDR3 has 14 residues. The CDR3: CASSLLRGEETQYF.

This chain joins TRBV20-1 and TRBJ2-1; checking the TCRdb D call of TRBD2 is not possible without DNA. The CDR3 runs 16 residues. The V gene's germline CDR1 is DFQATT and CDR2 SNEGSKA (reference sequence). The CDR3 loop reads CSARDRASIFDNEQFF.

The rearrangement uses TRBV30 and TRBJ2-7; with no DNA, the TCRdb D assignment of TRBD2 cannot be verified. CDR3 size: 14 residues. Germline V gene lookup returns CDR1 GTSNPN and CDR2 SVGIG (reference sequence). The CDR3 sequence is CACHPSGDLYEQYF.

This chain joins TRBV4-1 and TRBJ2-7. Germline values: CDR1 MGHRA, CDR2 YSYEKL. This CDR3 comprises 14 residues. The CDR3 spells CASSQDPIFYEQYF.

J is TRBJ1-6 and V is TRBV27. The germline gives CDR1 MNHEY, CDR2 SMNVEV (reference sequence). The CDR3 is 14 residues long. CDR3 region: CASSFGVYNSPLHF.

The chain combines TRBV29-1 with TRBJ2-5. Germline lookup yields CDR1 SQVTM and CDR2 ANQGSEA. The CDR3 extends over 13 amino acids. The CDR3 protein is CSVEDLGKETQYF.

CDR3 in amino acids: CASSPPSSAAGELFF. The chain links TRBV18 to TRBJ2-2; as DNA is missing, the TRBD2 call by TCRdb cannot be tested. CDR1 is KGHSH and CDR2 is LQKENI in the germline V gene. The length of the CDR3 is 15 residues.

This chain joins TRBV4-1 and TRBJ1-5; with no DNA, the TCRdb D assignment of TRBD1 cannot be verified. This CDR3 has 16 residues. CDR1 and CDR2 from the germline V gene are MGHRA and YSYEKL. The CDR3 loop is CASSLQTGGAHQPQHF.

The chain is built from TRBV7-2 and TRBJ2-1; no DNA is available, so the TRBD2 call from TCRdb remains unchecked. Germline V gene data show CDR1 as SGHTA and CDR2 as FQGNSA. This CDR3 contains 14 residues. The CDR3 reads CASIAAHSYNEQFF.

The chain carries TRBV11-2 and TRBJ2-5; TCRdb picks TRBD2, but there is no DNA to check that call. CDR3 length: 15 amino acids. From germline, CDR1 is SGHAT and CDR2 FQNNGV. The CDR3: CASRPGLRLQETQYF.

This chain uses TRBV28 with TRBJ2-7; TCRdb outputs TRBD1, but without DNA this stays unchecked. Germline assignment: CDR1 MDHEN and CDR2 SYDVKM. The CDR3 is 14 residues long. This CDR3 reads CASSYRVIQREQYF.

The chain links TRBV5-8 to TRBJ2-4; the TCRdb D gene call, TRBD1, has no DNA to confirm it. Looked up from germline, CDR1 is SGHTS and CDR2 is YDEGEE. CDR3 size: 15 residues. CDR3 residues: CASSFRVLAKNIQYF.

V and J are TRBV15 and TRBJ2-7; without DNA, the TCRdb call of TRBD2 cannot be checked. This CDR3 has 15 residues. The V gene's germline CDR1 is LNHNV and CDR2 YYDKDF (reference sequence). The CDR3 here is CATSREAGGSYEQYF.

J is TRBJ2-7 and V is TRBV29-1; the TRBD1 assignment by TCRdb is unverifiable without DNA. CDR3 length: 15 amino acids. Germline values: CDR1 SQVTM, CDR2 ANQGSEA. CDR3 region: CSVEVNRVGTYEQYF.

The chain links TRBV13 to TRBJ2-1; the D call from TCRdb, TRBD1, cannot be confirmed without DNA. The CDR3 contains 14 residues. CDR1 is PRHDT, CDR2 FYEKMQ, per germline (reference sequence). CDR3 region: CASSLRLGVNEQFF.

The rearrangement joins TRBV2 to TRBJ2-3; TCRdb designates TRBD1, a call that cannot be tested without DNA. Germline values: CDR1 SNHLY, CDR2 FYNNEI. CDR3 length equals 16 residues. This CDR3 reads CASREGRSLSTDTQYF.

The chain's CDR3 is CASSFGHRPYQETQYF. The chain carries TRBV7-3 and TRBJ2-5; TCRdb's D call, TRBD1, is unchecked because there is no DNA. CDR1 SGHTA and CDR2 FQGTGA come from the germline V gene. The CDR3 spans 16 residues.

The chain uses TRBV6-1 and TRBJ2-7. The CDR3 spans 13 residues. From germline, CDR1 is MNHNS and CDR2 SASEGT. Here the CDR3 reads CATNPENSYEQYF.